Sequencing of this T cell receptor (beta chain) was carried out in a study of cytomegalovirus exposure and HLA in healthy donors. Overall study findings and caveats: Later analysis demonstrated an association between a missense DCLRE1C variant and TCR beta V- and J-gene trimming. Sequence variants that were highly shared formed a cluster that was likely a sequencing artifact.

With 60 Vbeta and 13 Jbeta primers, the PCR was carried out. Profiling relied on immunoSEQ multiplex PCR, and the TCRdb table lists in-frame clones only, not all of them. The table shows about 280,000 clones, with about 90% occurring only once. This clone came up a few times. Its antigen remains unidentified. The sequence derives from a woman aged 18-29 years in good health and CMV-seronegative. Sequenced input: PBMCs.

The CDR3 DNA follows: TGCAGTGCCACTAGGCATGAGCAGTTCTTC. Its protein product is CSATRHEQFF. The rearrangement links TRBV20-1 to TRBJ2-1; TRBD2 might be the D (5 bases). V was shortened by 6 bases and J by 8 bases, with 8 bases between the two germline ends. The germline gives CDR1 DFQATT, CDR2 SNEGSKA (reference sequence). The CDR3 is 10 residues long.